This section outlines one T cell receptor (beta chain) sequence together with its context. Its antigen is undetermined. Cell sorting via CD45RO/CCR7/CD25/CD127/CD95/CD27 was performed to obtain CD4+ naive, central memory, regulatory and stem cell-like memory cells. The sample is drawn from a study of beta chain features in type 1 diabetes. Whole-study context: Cell yields, gender and age were similar in healthy donors and patients.

The study reverse transcribed the entire isolated RNA, so it sequenced expressed TCRB transcripts. The table came from immunoSEQ multiplex PCR; TCRdb's copy has only in-frame clones and leaves some out. In the table there are about 250,000 clones, roughly an eighth of which are singletons. Whole-study findings and limits: Type 1 diabetes patients had TCRB CDR3s that were shorter (moderately but significantly so) in all four CD4+ subsets. Insertions were fewer and deletions more numerous at VDJ junctions in type 1 diabetes patients.

The sequenced material came from naive CD4+ T cells from blood. This sequence was found in a woman aged 35 to 49 in good health.

The CDR3 loop reads CASSADRWTGSLRYGYTF. CDR3 in DNA: TGTGCCAGTAGTGCCGATCGATGGACAGGGAGCCTGCGCTATGGCTACACCTTC. The J gene is TRBJ1-2, the V gene TRBV19; 8 positions match TRBD1. Germline CDR1 and CDR2: LNHDA and SQIVND (reference sequence). V lost 5 bases and J lost 4; bases outside the gene matches: 18. CDR3 length: 18 residues.